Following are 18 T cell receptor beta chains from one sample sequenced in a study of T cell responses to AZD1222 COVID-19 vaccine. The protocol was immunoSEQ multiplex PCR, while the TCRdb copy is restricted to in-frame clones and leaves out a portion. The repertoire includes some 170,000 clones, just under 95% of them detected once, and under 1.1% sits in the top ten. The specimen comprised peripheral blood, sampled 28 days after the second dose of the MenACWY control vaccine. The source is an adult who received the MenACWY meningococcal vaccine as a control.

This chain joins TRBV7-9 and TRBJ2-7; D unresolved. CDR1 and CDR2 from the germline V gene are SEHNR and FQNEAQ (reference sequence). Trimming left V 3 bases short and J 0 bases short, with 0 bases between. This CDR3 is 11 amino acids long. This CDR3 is CASSFSYEQYF. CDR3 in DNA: TGTGCCAGCAGCTTCTCCTACGAGCAGTACTTC.

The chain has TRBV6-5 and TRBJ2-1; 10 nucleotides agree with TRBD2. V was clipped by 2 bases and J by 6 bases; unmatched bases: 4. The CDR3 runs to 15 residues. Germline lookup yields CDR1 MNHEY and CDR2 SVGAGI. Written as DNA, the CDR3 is TGTGCCAGCAGTTACACCGGGACTAGCGCCAATGAGCAGTTCTTC. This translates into CASSYTGTSANEQFF.

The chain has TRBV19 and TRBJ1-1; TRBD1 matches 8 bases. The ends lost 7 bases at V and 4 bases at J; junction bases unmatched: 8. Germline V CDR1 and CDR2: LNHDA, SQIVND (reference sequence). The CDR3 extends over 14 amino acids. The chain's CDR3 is CASNSQGVGTEAFF. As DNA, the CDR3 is TGTGCCAGTAACTCACAGGGGGTCGGCACTGAAGCTTTCTTT. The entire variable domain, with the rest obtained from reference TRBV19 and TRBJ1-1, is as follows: DGGITQSPKYLFRKEGQNVTLSCEQNLNHDAMYWYRQDPGQGLRLIYYSQIVNDFQKGDIAEGYSVSREKKESFPLTVTSAQKNPTAFYLCASNSQGVGTEAFFGQGTRLTVV.

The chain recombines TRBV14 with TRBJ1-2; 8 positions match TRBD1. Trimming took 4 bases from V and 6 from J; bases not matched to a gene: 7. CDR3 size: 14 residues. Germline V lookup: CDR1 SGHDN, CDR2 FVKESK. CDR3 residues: CASSPGQGVNGYTF. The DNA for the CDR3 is TGTGCCAGCAGCCCCGGACAGGGAGTGAATGGCTACACCTTC.

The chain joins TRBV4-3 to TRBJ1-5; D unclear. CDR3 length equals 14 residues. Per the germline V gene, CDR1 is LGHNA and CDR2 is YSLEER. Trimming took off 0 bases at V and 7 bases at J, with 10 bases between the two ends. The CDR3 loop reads CASSQDRYGQPQHF. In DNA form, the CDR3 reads TGCGCCAGCAGCCAAGACAGGTACGGACAGCCCCAGCATTTT.

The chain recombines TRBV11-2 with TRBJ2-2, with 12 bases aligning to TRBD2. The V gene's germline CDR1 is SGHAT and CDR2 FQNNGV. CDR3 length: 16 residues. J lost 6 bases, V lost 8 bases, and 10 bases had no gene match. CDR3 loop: CASGLTASGGAGELFF. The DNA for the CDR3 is TGTGCCAGCGGTCTAACGGCTAGCGGGGGGGCCGGGGAGCTGTTTTTT.

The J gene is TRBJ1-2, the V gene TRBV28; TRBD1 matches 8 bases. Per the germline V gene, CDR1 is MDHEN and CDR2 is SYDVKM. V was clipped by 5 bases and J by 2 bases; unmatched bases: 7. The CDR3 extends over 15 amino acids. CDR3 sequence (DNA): TGTGCCAGCAGTCGTCGGGACAGGCGGAACTATGGCTACACCTTC. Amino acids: CASSRRDRRNYGYTF.

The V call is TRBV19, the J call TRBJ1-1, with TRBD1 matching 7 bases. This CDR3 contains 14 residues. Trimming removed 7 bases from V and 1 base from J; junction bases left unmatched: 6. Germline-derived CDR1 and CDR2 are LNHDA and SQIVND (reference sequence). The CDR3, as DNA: TGTGCCAGTAAAGACAGGGTCCGGAACACTGAAGCTTTCTTT. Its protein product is CASKDRVRNTEAFF.

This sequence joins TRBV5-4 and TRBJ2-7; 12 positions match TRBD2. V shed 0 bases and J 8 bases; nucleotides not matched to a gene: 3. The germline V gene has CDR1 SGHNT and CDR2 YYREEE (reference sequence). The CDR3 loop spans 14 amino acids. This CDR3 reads CASSLGLAGVQQYF. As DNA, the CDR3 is TGTGCCAGCAGCTTGGGACTAGCGGGGGTGCAGCAGTACTTC.

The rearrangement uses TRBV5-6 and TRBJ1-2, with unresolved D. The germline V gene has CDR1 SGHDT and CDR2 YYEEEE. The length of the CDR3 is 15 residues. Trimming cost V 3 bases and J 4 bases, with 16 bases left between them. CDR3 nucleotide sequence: TGTGCCAGCAGCTCTGGGCTTAGGCAGAGCTATGGCTACACCTTC. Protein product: CASSSGLRQSYGYTF.

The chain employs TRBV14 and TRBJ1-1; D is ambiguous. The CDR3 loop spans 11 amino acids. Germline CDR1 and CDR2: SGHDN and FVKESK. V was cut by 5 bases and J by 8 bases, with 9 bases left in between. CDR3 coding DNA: TGTGCCAGCAGCTTCCTGGGCGAAGCTTTCTTT. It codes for CASSFLGEAFF.

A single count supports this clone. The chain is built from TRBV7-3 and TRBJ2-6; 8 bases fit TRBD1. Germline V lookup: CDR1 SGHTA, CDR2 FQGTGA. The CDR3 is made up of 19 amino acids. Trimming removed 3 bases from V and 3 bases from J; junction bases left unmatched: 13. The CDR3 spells CASSFQPGTGRFGANVLTF. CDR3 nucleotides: TGTGCCAGCAGCTTCCAACCCGGGACAGGTAGATTTGGGGCCAACGTCCTGACTTTC.

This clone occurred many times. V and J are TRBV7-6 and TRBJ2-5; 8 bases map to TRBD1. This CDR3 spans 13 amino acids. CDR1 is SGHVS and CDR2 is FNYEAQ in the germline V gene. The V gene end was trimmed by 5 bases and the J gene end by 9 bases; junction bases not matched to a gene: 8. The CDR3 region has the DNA TGTGCCAGCAGCCCGACAGGGGCCCAGCCCCAGTACTTC. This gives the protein CASSPTGAQPQYF.

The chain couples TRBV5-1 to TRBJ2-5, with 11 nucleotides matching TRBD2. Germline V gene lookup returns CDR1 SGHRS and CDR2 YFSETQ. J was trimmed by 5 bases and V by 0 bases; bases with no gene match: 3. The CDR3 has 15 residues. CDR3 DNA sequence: TGCGCCAGCAGCTTGGGAACTAGCGGGGGCGAGACCCAGTACTTC. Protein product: CASSLGTSGGETQYF.

This CDR3 reads CASSPTAGLMNTEAFF. The CDR3 nucleotides are TGCGCCAGCAGCCCAACGGCAGGCTTGATGAACACTGAAGCTTTCTTT. The chain combines TRBV5-1 with TRBJ1-1; D is unclear. The V and J ends lost 4 bases and 0 bases respectively, with 16 bases between them. Germline V gene sequence: CDR1 SGHRS, CDR2 YFSETQ. The CDR3 runs 16 residues.

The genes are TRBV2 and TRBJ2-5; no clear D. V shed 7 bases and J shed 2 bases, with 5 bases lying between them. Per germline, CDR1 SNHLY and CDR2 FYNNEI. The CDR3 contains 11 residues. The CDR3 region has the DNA TGTGCCAGCATATATCAAGAGACCCAGTACTTC. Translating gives CASIYQETQYF.

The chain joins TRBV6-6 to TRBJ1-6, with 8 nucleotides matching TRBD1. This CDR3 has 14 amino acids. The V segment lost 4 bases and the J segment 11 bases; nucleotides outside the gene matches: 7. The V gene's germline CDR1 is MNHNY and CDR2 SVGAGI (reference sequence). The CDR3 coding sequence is TGTGCCAGCAGTTCCGACAGGGGTCTGGCACCCCTCCACTTT. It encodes CASSSDRGLAPLHF.

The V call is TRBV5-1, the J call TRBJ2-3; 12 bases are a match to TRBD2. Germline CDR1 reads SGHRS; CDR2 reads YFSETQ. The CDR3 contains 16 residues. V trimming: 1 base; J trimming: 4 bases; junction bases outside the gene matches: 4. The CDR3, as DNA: TGCGCCAGCAGCTTGTCCCCTAGCGGGGGGGCAGATACGCAGTATTTT. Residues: CASSLSPSGGADTQYF.